Listed below are T cell receptor beta chains from one sample, sequenced in a study of identical twins' blood T cells. MiXCR, applied by TCRdb to the 5' RACE reads, yields one record per CDR3 protein. Among 350,000 to 400,000 distinct CDR3 sequences listed, roughly 28% were seen once. Source material: PBMCs. The source of these receptors is a woman aged 18-49 years in good health. Both conserved end residues are part of each CDR3. A D gene is named only where the DNA matches it firmly. The listing skips clone size in some rows; elsewhere it reads once, few, many or a size class.

J: TRBJ2-1
D: .
size: .
V: TRBV20-1
CDR3: CSASRDLYNEQFF
DNA: TGCAGTGCTAGCCGGGACTTATACAATGAGCAGTTCTTC

J: TRBJ1-1
D: .
size: .
V: TRBV20-1
CDR3: CSASRPNTEAFF
DNA: TGCAGTGCTTCTAGACCGAACACTGAAGCTTTCTTT

J: TRBJ2-1
D: TRBD2
size: .
V: TRBV6-1
CDR3: CAGQAGVYNEQFF
DNA: TGTGCCGGCCAAGCGGGAGTATACAATGAGCAGTTCTTC

J: TRBJ1-1
D: TRBD1
size: few
V: TRBV20-1
CDR3: CSAREGQVLSGDTEAFF
DNA: TGCAGTGCTAGAGAAGGACAGGTTCTCTCCGGGGACACTGAAGCTTTCTTT

J: TRBJ2-1
D: .
size: .
V: TRBV29-1
CDR3: CSVSELTGQVYNEQFF
DNA: TGCAGCGTCTCCGAGTTGACGGGCCAGGTATACAATGAGCAGTTCTTC

J: TRBJ2-2
D: TRBD1
size: .
V: TRBV20-1
CDR3: CSAPLRQGQTGELFF
DNA: TGCAGTGCTCCACTCCGACAGGGCCAAACCGGGGAGCTGTTTTTT

J: TRBJ2-2
D: .
size: few
V: TRBV19
CDR3: CASSIVGGSRAGELFF
DNA: TGTGCCAGTAGTATAGTGGGGGGATCCCGGGCCGGGGAGCTGTTTTTT

J: TRBJ1-1
D: .
size: .
V: TRBV5-1
CDR3: CASSGWWGVTEAFF
DNA: TGCGCCAGCAGCGGGTGGTGGGGCGTCACTGAAGCTTTCTTT

J: TRBJ2-1
D: .
size: few
V: TRBV15
CDR3: CATSRGFQGSYNEQFF
DNA: TGTGCCACCAGCAGAGGTTTTCAGGGCTCCTACAATGAGCAGTTCTTC

J: TRBJ2-7
D: .
size: few
V: TRBV7-8
CDR3: CASSLFTGHSPYEQYF
DNA: TGTGCCAGCAGCTTGTTCACGGGACATTCGCCCTACGAGCAGTACTTC

J: TRBJ1-1
D: TRBD1
size: many
V: TRBV3-1
CDR3: CASSQTGVTEAFF
DNA: TGTGCCAGCAGCCAGACAGGGGTCACTGAAGCTTTCTTT

J: TRBJ1-1
D: .
size: many
V: TRBV2
CDR3: CASSEAGARTEAFF
DNA: TGTGCCAGCAGTGAAGCGGGGGCGCGTACTGAAGCTTTCTTT

J: TRBJ2-1
D: TRBD2
size: .
V: TRBV11-2
CDR3: CASSFSGRAYNEQFF
DNA: TGTGCCAGCAGCTTTAGCGGGAGGGCTTACAATGAGCAGTTCTTC

J: TRBJ2-1
D: .
size: .
V: TRBV4-3
CDR3: CASSQDWDSGPNEQFF
DNA: TGCGCCAGCAGCCAAGATTGGGATAGCGGTCCTAATGAGCAGTTCTTC

J: TRBJ2-1
D: .
size: few
V: TRBV5-1
CDR3: CASSLAWELEQFF
DNA: TGCGCCAGCAGCTTGGCCTGGGAGTTAGAGCAGTTCTTC